The 22 T cell receptor beta chains below all came from one sample that was sequenced in a study of identical twins. TCRdb re-derived calls from the 5' RACE reads in MiXCR, one entry per CDR3 protein. The table has about 810,000 distinct CDR3 sequences, around an eighth seen once. The same sample was also studied in work on yellow fever vaccine responses in identical twins.

The specimen sequenced was PBMCs. The receptors derive from a woman between 18 and 29 years old in good health.

This clonotype was detected a few times. The chain employs TRBV29-1 and TRBJ2-1; D is perhaps TRBD1 (5 bases). This CDR3 has 13 amino acids. Trimming stripped 4 bases from V and 4 bases from J, with 11 bases between. Germline V gene data show CDR1 as SQVTM and CDR2 as ANQGSEA. CDR3 bases: TGCAGCGTTGCCACAGGCCTTTACAATGAGCAGTTCTTC. Protein product: CSVATGLYNEQFF.

CDR3 bases: TGTGCTAGTGGTTTGGCGTTCGACAGGGTCCCCTACAATGAGCAGTTCTTC. It is translated as CASGLAFDRVPYNEQFF. The V and J genes are TRBV12-5 and TRBJ2-1; TRBD1 matches 7 bases. The CDR3 loop spans 17 amino acids. Germline CDR1 LGHNT, CDR2 FRNRAP. Losses at the gene ends were 1 base for V and 2 bases for J; bases not matched to a gene: 8.

CDR3 protein: CASSEAGTSTDTQYF. As DNA, the CDR3 is TGTGCCAGCAGTGAAGCAGGGACTAGCACAGATACGCAGTATTTT. This chain joins TRBV2 and TRBJ2-3, with D possibly being TRBD2 (6 bases). The CDR3 length is 15 residues. Germline V gene data show CDR1 as SNHLY and CDR2 as FYNNEI. Trimming removed 0 bases from V and 0 bases from J, with 7 bases in between.

This clonotype was seen many times. Relative to the germline gene, one junction end is altered; a read error may explain this. The CDR3 reads CATQLYTEAFF. For the CDR3, the DNA is TGTGCCACTCAACTATACACGGAAGCTTTCTTT. The chain is built from TRBV24-1 and TRBJ1-1, with D unresolved. Germline CDR1 reads KGHDR; CDR2 reads SFDVKD. The CDR3 sequence is 11 residues long.

The V gene is TRBV7-6, the J gene TRBJ2-1; D may correspond to TRBD1 or TRBD2 (5 bases each). CDR1 and CDR2 (germline): SGHVS, FNYEAQ. The CDR3 is made up of 16 amino acids. V gave up 7 bases and J gave up 6 bases, with 22 bases separating them. CDR3 protein: CASTHDIPGPGNEQFF. The DNA of the CDR3 is TGTGCCAGCACCCATGATATACCGGGACCTGGCAATGAGCAGTTCTTC.

The genes are TRBV23-1 and TRBJ2-3; a possible D gene is TRBD2 (6 bases). TRBV23-1 is classed as an ORF, of uncertain function. V lost 8 bases, J lost 6 bases, and 18 bases lay in between. The CDR3 has 14 amino acids. The CDR3 DNA reads as TGCGCCAGCGTCACTAGCTCGAGCCGCGATACGCAGTATTTT. This encodes CASVTSSSRDTQYF.

The table lists this clonotype with a few counts. The J gene is TRBJ2-1, the V gene TRBV10-3; 15 bases map to TRBD2. The V gene end was trimmed by 5 bases and the J gene end by 2 bases; junction bases not matched to a gene: 4. Germline V CDR1 and CDR2: ENHRY, SYGVKD. The CDR3 contains 17 residues. This CDR3 reads CAISQRTSGRAYNEQFF. In nucleotides, the CDR3 is TGTGCCATCAGTCAACGGACTAGCGGGAGGGCCTACAATGAGCAGTTCTTC.

This clonotype has just a few counts. The chain combines TRBV20-1 with TRBJ2-3; 9 nucleotides align to TRBD2. This CDR3 comprises 15 residues. Looked up from germline, CDR1 is DFQATT and CDR2 is SNEGSKA (reference sequence). Trimming at V came to 0 bases and at J to 8 bases, leaving 9 bases not matched to a gene. The CDR3 DNA follows: TGCAGTGCTAGAGAGTGGCGGGGGGGCCTTGGTACGCAGTATTTT. Residues: CSAREWRGGLGTQYF.

The chain couples TRBV5-5 to TRBJ2-3; 9 positions agree with TRBD2. The CDR3 is 18 amino acids. The germline V gene has CDR1 SGHKS and CDR2 YYEKEE (reference sequence). The J segment lost 3 bases and the V segment lost 0 bases, leaving 11 bases of the junction unmatched. The CDR3 loop is CASSLVAGGPLGTDTQYF. DNA of the CDR3: TGTGCCAGCAGCTTGGTGGCGGGAGGGCCCCTCGGTACAGATACGCAGTATTTT.

This clonotype was seen more than once but under ten times. V usage is TRBV5-1 and J usage is TRBJ2-2; the D is unclear. This CDR3 comprises 15 residues. V was pared by 1 base and J by 2 bases, with 9 bases between. CDR1 is SGHRS, CDR2 YFSETQ, per germline. CDR3 loop: CASSLNAINTGELFF. The CDR3 nucleotides read TGCGCCAGCAGCTTGAATGCCATCAACACCGGGGAGCTGTTTTTT. The variable domain in full, with the rest retrieved from reference TRBV5-1 and TRBJ2-2, is KAGVTQTPRYLIKTRGQQVTLSCSPISGHRSVSWYQQTPGQGLQFLFEYFSETQRNKGNFPGRFSGRQFSNSRSEMNVSTLELGDSALYLCASSLNAINTGELFFGEGSRLTVL.

The table lists this clonotype with a few counts. The rearrangement joins TRBV7-9 to TRBJ1-2; possibly TRBD1 for D (5 bases). This CDR3 is 15 amino acids long. Germline CDR1 is SEHNR and CDR2 is FQNEAQ (reference sequence). V shed 2 bases and J shed 3 bases, with 13 bases lying between them. Here the CDR3 DNA reads TGTGCCAGCAGCTTATCGGTAGGGACGGACTATGGCTACACCTTC. This codes for CASSLSVGTDYGYTF.

This clonotype was seen a handful of times. Germline is not matched at one junction end, which may reflect a read error. The V and J genes are TRBV15 and TRBJ2-3, with D unresolved. CDR1 and CDR2 from the germline V gene are LNHNV and YYDKDF (reference sequence). There are 15 residues in the CDR3. DNA for the CDR3: TGTGCCACCAGTAGAGATCGAGCCCGGGTCGATACGCAGTATTTT. It yields the protein CATSRDRARVDTQYF.

This clonotype was counted a few times. The V call is TRBV21-1, the J call TRBJ1-5; the table names TRBD1, a call not compared with the DNA. TRBV21-1 is a pseudogene. The CDR3 runs 17 residues. The CDR3: CASSKALVGGAYQPQHF. In DNA, the CDR3 is TGTGCCAGCAGCAAAGCGCTTGTAGGGGGCGCTTATCAGCCCCAGCATTTT.

This clonotype was seen only a few times. The gene calls are TRBV20-1 and TRBJ2-1; D is uncertain. V lost 0 bases to trimming and J lost 7 bases, with 10 bases between them. The CDR3 consists of 13 residues. CDR1 and CDR2 from the germline V gene are DFQATT and SNEGSKA (reference sequence). The CDR3 DNA reads TGCAGTGCTAGAGATCAGAGAGAGAATGAGCAGTTCTTC. Translated: CSARDQRENEQFF.

This clonotype was seen a handful of times. V is TRBV5-1 and J is TRBJ2-4; D not certain. Trimming left V 4 bases short and J 6 bases short, with 14 bases between. The V gene's germline CDR1 is SGHRS and CDR2 YFSETQ. The CDR3 contains 14 residues. The DNA of the CDR3 is TGCGCCAGCAGCCTGATGGCTCAAGGAAACATTCAGTACTTC. It yields the protein CASSLMAQGNIQYF. Full variable domain (outside the CDR3, taken from reference TRBV5-1 and TRBJ2-4): KAGVTQTPRYLIKTRGQQVTLSCSPISGHRSVSWYQQTPGQGLQFLFEYFSETQRNKGNFPGRFSGRQFSNSRSEMNVSTLELGDSALYLCASSLMAQGNIQYFGAGTRLSVL.

The chain combines TRBV7-6 with TRBJ2-2; 8 bases map to TRBD2. Germline loops: CDR1 SGHVS, CDR2 FNYEAQ. This CDR3 comprises 15 residues. Germline trimming cut 8 bases from V and 1 base from J; bases unmatched to any gene: 6. CDR3 sequence reads: CASERRGVNTGELFF. The CDR3 nucleotides read TGTGCCAGCGAACGGCGGGGGGTGAACACCGGGGAGCTGTTTTTT.

This clonotype was seen ten or more times. The V and J genes are TRBV20-1 and TRBJ1-2, with 7 nucleotides matching TRBD1. The germline CDR1 and CDR2 sequences are DFQATT and SNEGSKA (reference sequence). CDR3 size: 12 residues. Trimming cost V 4 bases and J 7 bases; bases outside gene matches: 6. This chain's CDR3 is CSATRQGFGYTF. The CDR3 DNA reads as TGCAGTGCTACAAGACAGGGTTTTGGCTACACCTTC.

The chain combines TRBV12-3 or TRBV12-4 with TRBJ1-6; TRBD1 matches 7 bases. Unmatched junction bases numbered 10, after V lost 7 bases and J lost 7 bases. There are 15 residues in the CDR3. In DNA form, the CDR3 reads TGTGCCAGCAAGAACTGGGACAGTAAAAATTCACCCCTCCACTTT. Its protein is CASKNWDSKNSPLHF.

This clonotype was found a few times. The chain uses TRBV27 and TRBJ2-1, with 8 bases aligning to TRBD1. The junction had 11 bases not matched to a gene; V was cut back by 5 bases and J by 8 bases. The CDR3 loop spans 15 amino acids. In germline, CDR1 is MNHEY, CDR2 SMNVEV (reference sequence). The CDR3: CASSPPWQGADEQFF. DNA of the CDR3: TGTGCCAGCAGTCCTCCCTGGCAGGGGGCTGATGAGCAGTTCTTC.

This clonotype showed up just a few times. The V gene is TRBV2, the J gene TRBJ1-6, with 8 nucleotides matching TRBD1. The CDR3 totals 16 residues. Germline assignment: CDR1 SNHLY and CDR2 FYNNEI. The junction had 7 bases not matched to a gene; V was cut back by 2 bases and J by 7 bases. The DNA for the CDR3 is TGTGCCAGCAGTGAACGGGGACAGGCTAAAAATTCACCCCTCCACTTT. The encoded protein is CASSERGQAKNSPLHF.

The V and J genes are TRBV20-1 and TRBJ2-7; D is perhaps TRBD1 (5 bases). The germline CDR1 and CDR2 sequences are DFQATT and SNEGSKA (reference sequence). V was shortened by 1 base and J by 7 bases, with 11 bases between the two germline ends. The CDR3 has 12 residues. The CDR3 region has the DNA TGCAGTGCTAGAGGGGCAGGGTGGGAGCAGTACGTC. Protein: CSARGAGWEQYV.

The CDR3 DNA is TGTGCCACCAGCAGGGGGACAGGGGGGAATGAAAAACTGTTTTTT. Amino acids: CATSRGTGGNEKLFF. The V and J genes are TRBV15 and TRBJ1-4; the match to TRBD1 covers 11 bases. CDR1 is LNHNV, CDR2 YYDKDF, per germline (reference sequence). The J segment lost 5 bases and the V segment lost 3 bases, leaving 2 bases of the junction unmatched. The CDR3 runs 15 residues.